In this sample, the clone carrying this TCR beta chain turned up a few times. Its antigen is not known. Sample time point: newly diagnosed GD, antithyroid drugs for less than 3 months. RNA extracted from PBMCs served as the sequencing template. The sample belongs to a study of regulatory T cells in long-lasting Graves disease. About the study: Recently diagnosed Graves' patients had received antithyroid drugs for under 3 months.

The junction had 16 bases not matched to a gene; V was cut back by 5 bases and J by 8 bases. The CDR3 is made up of 17 amino acids. Looked up from germline, CDR1 is MNHNS and CDR2 is SASEGT. Arm-PCR with iRepertoire HTBI primers amplified the CDR3 regions for these TCR beta libraries. TCRdb used MiXCR to reprocess the multiplex PCR reads, holding one entry per CDR3 protein. The table has 350,000 to 550,000 distinct CDR3 sequences, around 15% seen once. Whole-study findings and limits: Persistent disease exhibited a predilection for TRBV28, TRBJ1-2 and TRBJ2-5.

The data also belong to a second study, concerning T cells in Graves' hyperthyroidism and ophthalmopathy.

The input for sequencing was peripheral blood mononuclear cells (PBMCs), taken at new diagnosis, from a patient treated with antithyroid drugs. The clonotype was recovered from a woman in her late teens or twenties with Graves disease. This rearrangement joins TRBV6-1 to TRBJ2-1; 9 bases are shared with TRBD2. This CDR3 reads CASSPLLVAGDVYEQFF. Here the CDR3 DNA reads TGTGCCAGCAGTCCCTTATTGGTAGCGGGAGATGTTTATGAGCAGTTCTTC.